One and the same sample provided the 8 T cell receptor beta chains below, sequenced in a study of a mutant IDH1 vaccine in newly diagnosed glioma. As for time point: week 23, last vaccination. Vaccination comprised doses that each held 300 ug of mutant IDH1 20-mer peptide, plus topical imiquimod. Their antigens are not known. The table came from immunoSEQ multiplex PCR; TCRdb's copy has only in-frame clones and leaves some out. There are around 40,000 clones in the sample; about three quarters occur only once, and 5% to 6% lies in the top ten. Specimen: PBMCs, collected from a glioma patient whose treatment included an IDH1 peptide vaccine. These receptor sequences come from a middle-aged man with glioma.

V and J are TRBV19 and TRBJ1-2; TRBD1 agrees at 8 bases. There are 13 residues in the CDR3. CDR1 and CDR2 from the germline V gene are LNHDA and SQIVND (reference sequence). Trimming at V came to 5 bases and at J to 4 bases, leaving 3 bases not matched to a gene. The CDR3 sequence is CASSRQGSYGYTF. In DNA, the CDR3 is TGTGCCAGTAGTCGACAGGGGAGCTATGGCTACACCTTC.

This rearrangement joins TRBV4-1 to TRBJ2-1, with D possibly TRBD1 on 6 matching bases. The CDR3 totals 14 residues. Deletions cut 0 bases from V and 8 bases from J, with 11 bases between. CDR1 is MGHRA, CDR2 YSYEKL, per germline. CDR3 bases: TGCGCCAGCAGCCAAGAGGGTCGGACAGATGAGCAGTTCTTC. Its translation is CASSQEGRTDEQFF.

The rearrangement uses TRBV5-1 and TRBJ2-5; 9 bases fit TRBD2. The V segment lost 2 bases and the J segment 1 base; nucleotides outside the gene matches: 12. The CDR3 extends over 18 amino acids. The germline gives CDR1 SGHRS, CDR2 YFSETQ. CDR3 bases: TGCGCCAGCAGCTTCCCAACCCGACTAGCGGACCCCCAAGAGACCCAGTACTTC. Translation gives CASSFPTRLADPQETQYF. Filled out from reference TRBV5-1 and TRBJ2-5, the complete variable domain reads KAGVTQTPRYLIKTRGQQVTLSCSPISGHRSVSWYQQTPGQGLQFLFEYFSETQRNKGNFPGRFSGRQFSNSRSEMNVSTLELGDSALYLCASSFPTRLADPQETQYFGPGTRLLVL.

The rearrangement links TRBV2 to TRBJ2-3, with TRBD1 as a possible D gene (6 bases). The germline CDR1 and CDR2 sequences are SNHLY and FYNNEI. The CDR3 sequence is 11 residues long. The germline V and J ends were trimmed by 8 bases and 5 bases, with 8 bases remaining between them. For the CDR3, the DNA is TGTGCCAGCGCAGGGGTAGATACGCAGTATTTT. It encodes CASAGVDTQYF.

This clone was observed once. The V call is TRBV9, the J call TRBJ1-5; 8 positions match TRBD1. CDR3 length equals 16 residues. Germline CDR1 is SGDLS and CDR2 is YYNGEE. V was clipped by 0 bases and J by 1 base; unmatched bases: 3. This CDR3 is CASSVGTGGSNQPQHF. The DNA for the CDR3 is TGTGCCAGCAGCGTAGGTACAGGGGGGAGCAATCAGCCCCAGCATTTT.

The chain carries TRBV7-2 and TRBJ2-7, with D perhaps matching TRBD1 or TRBD2 (6 bases each). Trimming took 2 bases from V and 6 from J, leaving 14 bases between them. CDR1 SGHTA and CDR2 FQGNSA come from the germline V gene. This CDR3 contains 14 residues. The CDR3 loop is CASSLSGARREQYF. For the CDR3, the DNA is TGTGCCAGCAGCTTATCGGGGGCGAGACGCGAGCAGTACTTC.

This clone was seen more than once but under ten times. The chain is built from TRBV6-6 and TRBJ2-1, with 8 bases aligning to TRBD1. V lost 6 bases and J lost 9; bases outside the gene matches: 13. The CDR3 length is 15 residues. In germline, CDR1 is MNHNY, CDR2 SVGAGI (reference sequence). This CDR3 is CASSPTSGGPSEQFF. In nucleotides, the CDR3 is TGTGCCAGCAGCCCTACTTCAGGGGGCCCGAGTGAGCAGTTCTTC.

Worth noting for this clone: The same CDR3 arises from other DNA sequences in this sample as well. The chain has TRBV18 and TRBJ2-6; D gene unclear. Per the germline V gene, CDR1 is KGHSH and CDR2 is LQKENI. This CDR3 has 14 amino acids. V lost 0 bases, J lost 3 bases, and 3 bases lay in between. The CDR3 loop reads CASSPPGGANVLTF. CDR3 DNA sequence: TGTGCCAGCTCACCACCGGGTGGGGCCAACGTCCTGACTTTC.